The rows below give T cell receptor beta chains drawn from one sample of a study of HIV-infected patients and healthy controls. TCRdb fed the 5' RACE reads into MiXCR, producing one record per CDR3 protein. This sample has some 11,000 distinct CDR3 sequences, with 9.3% found just once. The sample here was blood, taken before antiretroviral therapy. Every receptor here comes from an adult with HIV infection. The donor label of this sample is uncertain. Each CDR3 is given with its conserved first and last residue. Fields, in order: D gene, J gene, clone size, V gene, CDR3 protein, CDR3 DNA. A D gene is named only where the DNA matches it firmly. Rows may omit the clone size; those that give it use once, few, many or a size class.

>TRBD1|TRBJ2-7|few|TRBV11-3
CASSYGTGGGEQYF
TGTGCCAGCAGCTACGGGACAGGGGGCGGCGAGCAGTACTTC
>TRBD1|TRBJ1-2|.|TRBV2
CASVRAGGAYGYTF
TGTGCCAGCGTGAGAGCAGGGGGCGCCTATGGCTACACCTTC
>TRBD2|TRBJ2-5|many|TRBV14
CASSPYRTSGGTETQYF
TGTGCCAGCAGCCCCTACCGGACTAGCGGGGGTACGGAGACCCAGTACTTC
>.|TRBJ1-1|few|TRBV29-1
CSVEVQGRTEAFF
TGCAGCGTTGAAGTCCAGGGAAGAACTGAAGCTTTCTTT
>.|TRBJ2-1|many|TRBV4-1
CASKAQNNEQFF
TGCGCCAGCAAAGCCCAAAACAATGAGCAGTTCTTC
>.|TRBJ2-3|many|TRBV12-3/TRBV12-4
CASSLTDTQYF
TGTGCCAGCAGTTTAACGGATACGCAGTATTTT
>.|TRBJ2-1|many|TRBV7-2
CASTPGSSSYNEQFF
TGTGCCAGCACTCCCGGGTCGAGCTCCTACAATGAGCAGTTCTTC
>.|TRBJ1-2|many|TRBV4-3
CASSQDVRGDYGYTF
TGCGCCAGCAGCCAAGACGTCAGGGGTGACTATGGCTACACCTTC
>.|TRBJ1-5|medium-sized|TRBV18
CASSPEIDSNQPQHF
TGTGCCAGCTCACCAGAAATCGATAGCAATCAGCCCCAGCATTTT
>.|TRBJ2-2|many|TRBV12-3/TRBV12-4
CASTPGGTGELFF
TGTGCCAGCACGCCAGGAGGAACCGGGGAGCTGTTTTTT
>.|TRBJ2-2|.|TRBV20-1
CSARDFLGPHTGELFF
TGCAGTGCTAGAGATTTCTTGGGGCCCCACACCGGGGAGCTGTTTTTT
>.|TRBJ2-2|medium-sized|TRBV7-2
CASSPGGGELFF
TGTGCCAGCAGCCCCGGTGGCGGGGAGCTGTTTTTT
>.|TRBJ1-5|medium-sized|TRBV6-1
CATESRLSNQPQHF
TGTGCCACCGAGTCCCGACTGAGCAATCAGCCCCAGCATTTT
>.|TRBJ2-5|once|TRBV24-1
CATSDRGETQYF
TGTGCCACCAGTGATCGAGGGGAGACCCAGTACTTC
>.|TRBJ1-2|few|TRBV6-1
CASAPEPRGRYTF
TGTGCCAGCGCACCAGAACCCCGAGGTCGCTACACCTTC
>.|TRBJ1-1|many|TRBV20-1
CSASGVSRGYTEAFF
TGCAGTGCTAGCGGGGTCAGCCGAGGGTACACTGAAGCTTTCTTT
>.|TRBJ2-7|few|TRBV12-3/TRBV12-4
CASSLRVPRYEQYF
TGTGCCAGCAGTTTAAGAGTTCCGCGCTACGAGCAGTACTTC
>.|TRBJ2-5|many|TRBV14
CASSQDWSQETQYF
TGTGCCAGCAGCCAAGATTGGAGCCAAGAGACCCAGTACTTC
>.|TRBJ2-7|many|TRBV6-5
CASSAGTTYEQYF
TGTGCCAGCAGTGCCGGGACGACCTACGAGCAGTACTTC
>.|TRBJ2-6|many|TRBV20-1
CSAPPRAGANVLTF
TGCAGTGCTCCTCCTAGGGCTGGGGCCAACGTCCTGACTTTC
>TRBD2|TRBJ2-3|many|TRBV20-1
CSARYGLVEDTQYF
TGCAGTGCTAGATACGGACTAGTGGAAGATACGCAGTATTTT
>TRBD1|TRBJ1-2|many|TRBV6-1
CASSGTGEGYTF
TGTGCCAGCAGTGGGACAGGGGAAGGCTACACCTTC
>TRBD2|TRBJ2-3|few|TRBV7-8
CASSSYPMLAGYTDTQYF
TGTGCCAGCAGCTCCTACCCCATGCTAGCGGGGTACACAGATACGCAGTATTTT
>TRBD2|TRBJ2-3|many|TRBV6-5
CASSYSGRGSPTSTDTQYF
TGTGCCAGCAGTTACTCGGGGAGGGGTTCCCCCACTAGCACAGATACGCAGTATTTT